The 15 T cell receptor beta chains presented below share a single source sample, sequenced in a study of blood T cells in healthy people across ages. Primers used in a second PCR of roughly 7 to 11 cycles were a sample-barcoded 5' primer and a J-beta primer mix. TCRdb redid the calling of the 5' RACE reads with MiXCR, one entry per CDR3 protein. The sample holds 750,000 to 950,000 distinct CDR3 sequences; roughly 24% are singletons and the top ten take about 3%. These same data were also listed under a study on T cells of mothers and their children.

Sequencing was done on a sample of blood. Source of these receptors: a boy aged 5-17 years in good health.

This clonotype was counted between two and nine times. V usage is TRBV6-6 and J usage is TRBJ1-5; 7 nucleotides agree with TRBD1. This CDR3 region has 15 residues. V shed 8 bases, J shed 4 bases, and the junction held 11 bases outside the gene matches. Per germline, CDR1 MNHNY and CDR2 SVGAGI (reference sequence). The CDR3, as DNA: TGTGCCAGCGAGGTCGGGGGACAGCGAAATCAGCCCCAGCATTTT. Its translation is CASEVGGQRNQPQHF.

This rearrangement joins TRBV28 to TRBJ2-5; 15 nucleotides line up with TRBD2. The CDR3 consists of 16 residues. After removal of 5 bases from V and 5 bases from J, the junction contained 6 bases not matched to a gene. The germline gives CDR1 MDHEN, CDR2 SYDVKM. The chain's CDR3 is CASSQGTSGRSETQYF. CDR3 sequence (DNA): TGTGCCAGCAGTCAAGGGACTAGCGGGAGGTCGGAGACCCAGTACTTC.

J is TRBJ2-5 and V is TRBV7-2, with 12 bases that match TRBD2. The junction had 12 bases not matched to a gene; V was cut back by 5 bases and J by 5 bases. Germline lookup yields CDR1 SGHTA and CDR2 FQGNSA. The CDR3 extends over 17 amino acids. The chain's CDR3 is CASSPRGLAGTGETQYF. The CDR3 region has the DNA TGTGCCAGCAGCCCTCGGGGACTAGCGGGTACTGGGGAGACCCAGTACTTC. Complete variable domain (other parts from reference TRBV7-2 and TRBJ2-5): GAGVSQSPSNKVTEKGKDVELRCDPISGHTALYWYRQSLGQGLEFLIYFQGNSAPDKSGLPSDRFSAERTGGSVSTLTIQRTQQEDSAVYLCASSPRGLAGTGETQYFGPGTRLLVL.

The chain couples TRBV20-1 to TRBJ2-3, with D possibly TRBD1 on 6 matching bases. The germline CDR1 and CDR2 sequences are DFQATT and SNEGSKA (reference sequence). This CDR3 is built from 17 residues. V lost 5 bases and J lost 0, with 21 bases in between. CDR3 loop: CSARPYTGISSTDTQYF. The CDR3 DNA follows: TGCAGTGCTCGTCCCTACACAGGGATCTCTAGCACAGATACGCAGTATTTT.

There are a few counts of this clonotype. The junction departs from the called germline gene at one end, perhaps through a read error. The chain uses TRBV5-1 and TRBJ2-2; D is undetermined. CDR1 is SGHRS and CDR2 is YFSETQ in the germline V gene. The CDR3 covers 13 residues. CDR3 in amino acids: CASSLAVTGELFF. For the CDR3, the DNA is TGTGCCAGCAGCTTGGCCGTCACCGGGGAGCTGTTTTTT.

DNA of the CDR3: TGTGCCAGCAGTTTATTTGGACAGGGGCATTCCGAGCAGTACTTC. Its protein product is CASSLFGQGHSEQYF. V usage is TRBV27 and J usage is TRBJ2-1; 9 bases are shared with TRBD1. The better agreement between TRBJ2-7 and the DNA end casts doubt on the J call. CDR1 is MNHEY and CDR2 is SMNVEV in the germline V gene (reference sequence). The CDR3 consists of 15 residues.

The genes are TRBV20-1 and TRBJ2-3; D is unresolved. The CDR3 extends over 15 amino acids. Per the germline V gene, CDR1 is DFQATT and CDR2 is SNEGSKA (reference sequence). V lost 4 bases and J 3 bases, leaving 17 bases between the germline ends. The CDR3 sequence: CSATGPVPRTDTQYF. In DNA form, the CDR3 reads TGCAGTGCTACTGGCCCGGTCCCGCGGACAGATACGCAGTATTTT.

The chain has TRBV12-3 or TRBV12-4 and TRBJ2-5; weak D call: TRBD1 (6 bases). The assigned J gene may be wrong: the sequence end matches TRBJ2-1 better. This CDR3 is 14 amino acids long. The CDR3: CASGQGGPYNEQFF. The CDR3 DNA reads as TGTGCCAGCGGCCAAGGGGGTCCTTACAATGAGCAGTTCTTC.

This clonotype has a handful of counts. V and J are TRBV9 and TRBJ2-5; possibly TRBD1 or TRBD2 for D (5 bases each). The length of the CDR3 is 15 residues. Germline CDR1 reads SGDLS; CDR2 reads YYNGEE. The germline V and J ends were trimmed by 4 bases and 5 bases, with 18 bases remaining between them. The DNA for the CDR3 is TGTGCCAGCAGCCCCTCTGAAGAGGGGTGGGAGACCCAGTACTTC. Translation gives CASSPSEEGWETQYF.

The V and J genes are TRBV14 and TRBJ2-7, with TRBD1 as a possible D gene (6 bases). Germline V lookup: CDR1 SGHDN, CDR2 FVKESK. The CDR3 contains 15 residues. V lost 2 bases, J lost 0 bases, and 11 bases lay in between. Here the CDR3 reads CASSQRTAFSYEQYF. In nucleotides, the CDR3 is TGTGCCAGCAGCCAACGGACAGCCTTCTCCTACGAGCAGTACTTC.

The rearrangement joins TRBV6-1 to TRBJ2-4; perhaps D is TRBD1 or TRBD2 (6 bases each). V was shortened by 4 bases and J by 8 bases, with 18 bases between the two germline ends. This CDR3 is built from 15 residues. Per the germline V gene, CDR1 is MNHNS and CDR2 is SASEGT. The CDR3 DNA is TGTGCCAGCAGTGTTACGACAGGTGGGGGGTACATTCAGTACTTC. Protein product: CASSVTTGGGYIQYF.

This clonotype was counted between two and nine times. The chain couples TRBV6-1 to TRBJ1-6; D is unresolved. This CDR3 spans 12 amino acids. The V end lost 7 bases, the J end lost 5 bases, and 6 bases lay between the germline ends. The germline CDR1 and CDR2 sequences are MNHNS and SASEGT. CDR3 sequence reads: CASKWNNSPLHF. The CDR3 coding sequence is TGTGCCAGCAAGTGGAATAATTCACCCCTCCACTTT.

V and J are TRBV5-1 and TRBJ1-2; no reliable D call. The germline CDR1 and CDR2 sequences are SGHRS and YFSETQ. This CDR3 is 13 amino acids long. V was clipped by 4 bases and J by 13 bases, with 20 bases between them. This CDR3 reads CASSNPGVVSFTF. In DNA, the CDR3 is TGCGCCAGCAGCAACCCCGGGGTGGTGTCTTTCACCTTC.

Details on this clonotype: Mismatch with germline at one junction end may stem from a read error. Written as DNA, the CDR3 is TGTGCAAGCAGCTCCCGTGGGGGACAGGCCCTCTATGGCTACACCTTC. Translating gives CASSSRGGQALYGYTF. This sequence joins TRBV7-9 and TRBJ1-2; TRBD1 matches 8 bases. Germline loops: CDR1 SEHNR, CDR2 FQNEAQ (reference sequence). The CDR3 contains 16 residues.

The CDR3 reads CASSPTGSRGEAFF. In DNA form, the CDR3 reads TGTGCCAGCAGCCCTACCGGGTCCCGTGGTGAAGCTTTCTTT. V is TRBV7-9 and J is TRBJ1-1; D gene uncertain. V was pared by 5 bases and J by 7 bases, with 17 bases between. Germline V gene sequence: CDR1 SEHNR, CDR2 FQNEAQ (reference sequence). There are 14 residues in the CDR3.